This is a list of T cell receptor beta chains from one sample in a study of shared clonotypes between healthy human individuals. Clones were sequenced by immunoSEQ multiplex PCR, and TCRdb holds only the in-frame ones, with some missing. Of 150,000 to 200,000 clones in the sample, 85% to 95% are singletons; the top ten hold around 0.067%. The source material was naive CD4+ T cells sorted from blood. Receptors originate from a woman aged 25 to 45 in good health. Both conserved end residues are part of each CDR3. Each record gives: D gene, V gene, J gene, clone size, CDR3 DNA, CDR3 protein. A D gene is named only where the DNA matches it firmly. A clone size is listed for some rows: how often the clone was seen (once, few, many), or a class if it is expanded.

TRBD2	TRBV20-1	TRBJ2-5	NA	TGCAGTGCTAGGTCTGAACTAGCGGCGTACTTC	CSARSELAAYF
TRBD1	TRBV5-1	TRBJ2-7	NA	TGCGCCAGCTGGACAGGGGCGGGCTACTACGAGCAGTACTTC	CASWTGAGYYEQYF
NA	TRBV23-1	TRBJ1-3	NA	TGCGCCAGCAGTCAACCATTGACAGTCTCGAATAGCTTTGGAAACACCATATATTTT	CASSQPLTVSNSFGNTIYF
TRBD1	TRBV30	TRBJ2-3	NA	TGTGCCTGGAGTGTAGGGGGACAGGGGATTCCAGATACGCAGTATTTT	CAWSVGGQGIPDTQYF
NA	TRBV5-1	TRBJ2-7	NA	TGCGCCAGCAGCTCGACAGGAGTAAAACCGTACGAGCAGTACTTC	CASSSTGVKPYEQYF
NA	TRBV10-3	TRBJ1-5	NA	TGTGCCATCAGTGAGTCGAGTCAGCCCCAGCATTTT	CAISESSQPQHF
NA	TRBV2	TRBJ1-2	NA	TGTGCCAGCAGTGAGCAGAATAACTATGGCTACACCTTC	CASSEQNNYGYTF
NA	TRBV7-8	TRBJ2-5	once	TGTGCCAGCAGCTCAGACAGGATCCAAGAGACCCAGTACTTC	CASSSDRIQETQYF
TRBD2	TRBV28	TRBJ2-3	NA	TGTGCCAGCAGTTTAATCGGACTAGCGGGACTGGTTACGCAGTATTTT	CASSLIGLAGLVTQYF
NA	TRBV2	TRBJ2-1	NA	TGTGCCAGCAGTGAACTGGGCGGGATGCCAAGGGAGCAGTTCTTC	CASSELGGMPREQFF
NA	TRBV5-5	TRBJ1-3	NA	TGTGCCAGCAGTTTGTCTGGAAACACCATATATTTT	CASSLSGNTIYF
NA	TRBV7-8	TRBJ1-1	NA	TGTGCCAGCAGCCTAACCAAGGGGGGTGAAGCTTTCTTT	CASSLTKGGEAFF
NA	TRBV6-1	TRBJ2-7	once	TGTGCCAGCAGTGAAGGTTTTATGTGGGGGAGTTCCTACGAGCAGTACTTC	CASSEGFMWGSSYEQYF
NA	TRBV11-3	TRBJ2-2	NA	TGTGCCAGCAGCCCCGAGGAGCGGGTGACCGGGGAGCTGTTTTTT	CASSPEERVTGELFF
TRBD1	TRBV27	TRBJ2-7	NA	TGTGCCAGCAGTTTATACCGGGACAGGGGATTCGAGCAGTACTTC	CASSLYRDRGFEQYF
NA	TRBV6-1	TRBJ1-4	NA	TGTGCCAGGGCACCATTAGAAATTAATGAAAAACTGTTTTTT	CARAPLEINEKLFF
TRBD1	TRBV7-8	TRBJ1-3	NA	TGTGCCAGCAGCACTCCGACAGGGTCGAAGGGAAACACCATATATTTT	CASSTPTGSKGNTIYF
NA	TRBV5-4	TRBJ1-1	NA	TGTGCCAGCAGCTTGGCCGGGGTCAGGGAGCTTACTGAAGCTTTCTTT	CASSLAGVRELTEAFF
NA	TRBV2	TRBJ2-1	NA	TGTGCCAGCAAAGGGCTTTTATCCTACAATGAGCAGTTCTTC	CASKGLLSYNEQFF
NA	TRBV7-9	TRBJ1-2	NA	TGTGCCACCCCCCGGGGGGAGGACTATGGCTACACCTTC	CATPRGEDYGYTF
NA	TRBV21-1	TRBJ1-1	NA	TGTGCCAGCAGTTCGCCGGACAGGGGAAGCACTGAAGCTTTCTTT	CASSSPDRGSTEAFF
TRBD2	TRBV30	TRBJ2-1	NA	TGTGCCGGTAGCGGGAGCTCCTACAATGAGCAGTTCTTC	CAGSGSSYNEQFF
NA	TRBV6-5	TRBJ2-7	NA	TGTGCCACGGTAAAGGGGGGATCCTACGAGCAGTACTTC	CATVKGGSYEQYF
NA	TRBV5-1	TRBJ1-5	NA	TGCGCCAGCAGCTTGAGTCAGGGTAGGATGAGCAATCAGCCCCAGCATTTT	CASSLSQGRMSNQPQHF
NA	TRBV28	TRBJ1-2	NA	TGTGCCAGCAGTTTATCAGGGCCCAACTATGGCTACACCTTC	CASSLSGPNYGYTF
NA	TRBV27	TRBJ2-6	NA	TGTGCCAGCAGTTTACTGAGCTCTGGGGCCAACGTCCTGACTTTC	CASSLLSSGANVLTF
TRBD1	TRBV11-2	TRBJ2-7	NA	TGTGCCAGCAGCCCCCTTAGGCGGTGGGACAGCTCCTACGAGCAGTACTTC	CASSPLRRWDSSYEQYF
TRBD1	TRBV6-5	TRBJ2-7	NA	TGTGCCAGCAACCCAGGGACAGCCGGGAACTACGAGCAGTACTTC	CASNPGTAGNYEQYF
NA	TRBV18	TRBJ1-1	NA	TGTGCCAGCTCAGGGGACGATTTTGAATCTTTCTTT	CASSGDDFESFF
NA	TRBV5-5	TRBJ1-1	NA	TGTGCCAGCAGCTTACGGGACACGAACACTGAAGCTTTCTTT	CASSLRDTNTEAFF
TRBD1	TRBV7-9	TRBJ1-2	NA	TGTGCCAGCAGCTTAGGGAGGGACAGAGAATATGGCTACACCTTC	CASSLGRDREYGYTF
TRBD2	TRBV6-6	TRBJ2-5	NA	TGTGCCAGCACCTTAGCGGGAGTCGCCGAGACCCAGTACTTC	CASTLAGVAETQYF
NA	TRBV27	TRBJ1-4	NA	TGTGCCAGCAGTTCCCGCGGGGCTGCTAATGAAAAACTGTTTTTT	CASSSRGAANEKLFF
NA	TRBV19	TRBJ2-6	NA	TGTGCCAGTAGTATTAGAAGTCCTTTGGGATATGGGGCCAACGTCCTGACTTTC	CASSIRSPLGYGANVLTF
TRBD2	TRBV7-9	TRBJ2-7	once	TGTGCCAGCAGCTATAGCGGGAGCTCCTACGAGCAGTACTTC	CASSYSGSSYEQYF
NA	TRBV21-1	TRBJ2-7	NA	TGTGCCAGCCCTCCTAATAAGGGGTTTACCTACGAGCAGTACTTC	CASPPNKGFTYEQYF
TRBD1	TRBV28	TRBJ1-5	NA	TGTGCCAGCAGTTCCTGGACAGGGTTCGATCAGCCCCAGCATTTT	CASSSWTGFDQPQHF
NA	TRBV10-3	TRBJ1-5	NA	TGTGCCATCAGAGCAGGGATCAATCAGCCCCAGCATTTT	CAIRAGINQPQHF
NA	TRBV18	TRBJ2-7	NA	TGTGCCAGCTCACCGGACAGTAGCTCCTACGAGCAGTACTTC	CASSPDSSSYEQYF
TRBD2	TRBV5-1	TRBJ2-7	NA	TGCGCCAGCAGCTTGGAAACTAGCGGGAAGAGCTCCTACGAGCAGTACTTC	CASSLETSGKSSYEQYF
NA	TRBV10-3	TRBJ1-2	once	TGTGCCATCAGTGAGGGGGGGGAAACAGGTCGCGGCTACACCTTC	CAISEGGETGRGYTF
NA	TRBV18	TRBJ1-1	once	TGTGCCAGCTCACCACCGCCATTCCTGGGGACTGAAGCTTTCTTT	CASSPPPFLGTEAFF
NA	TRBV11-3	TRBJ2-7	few	TGTGCCAGCAGCTCAAGGGCAGGGCGTGAGCAGTACTTC	CASSSRAGREQYF
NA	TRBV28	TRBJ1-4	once	TGTGCCAGCAGCAGCCCGGGGACGGCTAATGAAAAACTGTTTTTT	CASSSPGTANEKLFF
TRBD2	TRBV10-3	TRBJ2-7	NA	TGTGCCATCAGTGAGTCTTCGGGGGGGGCCTACGAGCAGTACTTC	CAISESSGGAYEQYF
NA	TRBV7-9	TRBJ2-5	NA	TGTGCCAGCAGTCCCCTAGGGGACGGGCAGTACTTC	CASSPLGDGQYF
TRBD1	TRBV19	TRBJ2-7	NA	TGTGCCAGTAGTAGCCCCGGGACAGAGAGCTCCTACGAGCAGTACTTC	CASSSPGTESSYEQYF
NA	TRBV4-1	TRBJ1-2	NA	TGCGCCAGCAGCCTCACAGGGCGGGACGGGGAAGGCTACACCTTC	CASSLTGRDGEGYTF
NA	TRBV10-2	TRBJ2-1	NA	TGCGCCAGCAGAGACCGCACTGGCTCCTACAATGAGCAGTTCTTC	CASRDRTGSYNEQFF
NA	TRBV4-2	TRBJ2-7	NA	TGTGCCAGCAGCCAAGCCGACATGAGCTCCTACGAGCAGTACTTC	CASSQADMSSYEQYF
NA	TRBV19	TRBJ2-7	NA	TGTGCCAGTAGTACTCCCAGGGGGCGGGGGTACGAGCAGTACTTC	CASSTPRGRGYEQYF
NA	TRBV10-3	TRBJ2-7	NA	TGTGCCATCAGTGATTCTGCCCATCGGCCCTACGAGCAGTACTTC	CAISDSAHRPYEQYF
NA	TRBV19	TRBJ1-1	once	TGTGCCAGTAGTAACCGACAGAGCTGGAACACTGAAGCTTTCTTT	CASSNRQSWNTEAFF
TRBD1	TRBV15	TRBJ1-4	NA	TGTGCCACCAGCAGAGAACGTTACAGGGGATCGGATGAAAAACTGTTTTTT	CATSRERYRGSDEKLFF
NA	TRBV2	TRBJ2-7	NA	TGTGCCAGCAACTGGGATCTCTCCTACGAGCAGTACTTC	CASNWDLSYEQYF
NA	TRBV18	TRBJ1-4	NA	TGTGCCAGCTCACCCCGGTCGGAGGAAAAACTGTTTTTT	CASSPRSEEKLFF
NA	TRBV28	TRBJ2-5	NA	TGTGCCAGCAGCCTCGCGGCTTGGGAGACCCAGTACTTC	CASSLAAWETQYF
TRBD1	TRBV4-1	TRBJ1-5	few	TGCGCCAGCAGCCAAGAGGGGGACAGCCGCAATCAGCCCCAGCATTTT	CASSQEGDSRNQPQHF
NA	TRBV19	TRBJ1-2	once	TGTGCCAGTAGTATCAGGGATCGGTATGGCTACACCTTC	CASSIRDRYGYTF